This T cell receptor beta chain derives from a study of chemoradiotherapy in HPV16-positive cancers. Findings of the study overall: For HPV16-positive patients, expanding HPV-responsive T cells associated with longer recurrence-free survival.

The CDR3 is 16 residues long. In germline, CDR1 is MNHNS, CDR2 SASEGT. V lost 1 base and J lost 1; bases outside the gene matches: 4. Of note for this clone: As yet, its antigen is unknown.

TCRdb keeps only in-frame clones here, not all; method: immunoSEQ multiplex PCR. The data hold a few thousand clones, with about 80% observed a single time. The source material was tumor tissue, sampled from a patient who underwent chemoradiotherapy. This rearrangement joins TRBV6-1 to TRBJ2-4; 7 bases are a match to TRBD1. The receptor was derived from a human donor with HPV-associated anogenital cancer. The DNA of the CDR3 is TGTGCCAGCAGTGAAGGTCCGACAGGGGCCAAAAACATTCAGTACTTC. Amino acids: CASSEGPTGAKNIQYF.